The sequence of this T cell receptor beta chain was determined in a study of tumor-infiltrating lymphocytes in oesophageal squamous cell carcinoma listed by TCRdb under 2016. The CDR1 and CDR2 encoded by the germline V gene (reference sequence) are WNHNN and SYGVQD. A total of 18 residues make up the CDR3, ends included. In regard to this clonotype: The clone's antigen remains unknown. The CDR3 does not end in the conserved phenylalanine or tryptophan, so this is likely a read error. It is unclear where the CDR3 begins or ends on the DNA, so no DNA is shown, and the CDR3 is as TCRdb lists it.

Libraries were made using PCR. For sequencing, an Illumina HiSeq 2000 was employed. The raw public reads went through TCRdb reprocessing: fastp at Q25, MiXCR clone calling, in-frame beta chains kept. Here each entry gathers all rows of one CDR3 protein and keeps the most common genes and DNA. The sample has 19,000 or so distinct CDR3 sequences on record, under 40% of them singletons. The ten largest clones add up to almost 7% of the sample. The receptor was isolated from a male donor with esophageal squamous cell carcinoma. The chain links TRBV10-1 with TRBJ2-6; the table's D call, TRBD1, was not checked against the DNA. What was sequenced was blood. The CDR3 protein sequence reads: CASSESSGTGQETQYFGA.